Listed below are T cell receptor beta chains from one sample, sequenced in a study of neurological immune-mediated disorders. TCRdb called the 5' RACE reads again in MiXCR, with one record for every CDR3 protein. The sample holds 66,000 or so distinct CDR3 sequences; 3.5% to 5.5% are singletons and the top ten take 6.9%. Sample: PBMCs. The receptor set was obtained from a man aged 30-40 years with multiple sclerosis. Both conserved end residues are part of each CDR3. Fields, in order: clone size, D gene, J gene, V gene, CDR3 protein, CDR3 DNA. A D gene is named only where the DNA matches it firmly. A row's size may be missing; if present it is once, few, many or a size class.

clone_size: NA; d_call: TRBD2; j_call: TRBJ2-2; v_call: TRBV7-7; cdr3_aa: CASRPILAGGLNTGELFF; cdr3_nt: TGTGCCAGCAGACCTATTCTAGCGGGGGGACTGAACACCGGGGAGCTGTTTTTT
clone_size: many; d_call: NA; j_call: TRBJ2-4; v_call: TRBV7-9; cdr3_aa: CASSLGVAKNIQYF; cdr3_nt: TGTGCCAGCAGCTTAGGAGTGGCCAAAAACATTCAGTACTTC
clone_size: many; d_call: NA; j_call: TRBJ1-1; v_call: TRBV20-1; cdr3_aa: CSARMGSTEAFF; cdr3_nt: TGCAGTGCTCGAATGGGGAGCACTGAAGCTTTCTTT
clone_size: many; d_call: TRBD1; j_call: TRBJ2-3; v_call: TRBV7-3; cdr3_aa: CASSPDRVGDTQYF; cdr3_nt: TGTGCCAGCAGCCCCGACAGGGTAGGAGATACGCAGTATTTT
clone_size: many; d_call: TRBD1; j_call: TRBJ1-1; v_call: TRBV5-1; cdr3_aa: CASSYRGGSTEAFF; cdr3_nt: TGCGCCAGCAGCTACAGGGGAGGTAGCACTGAAGCTTTCTTT
clone_size: many; d_call: NA; j_call: TRBJ1-1; v_call: TRBV12-3/TRBV12-4; cdr3_aa: CASSRTGTRTEAFF; cdr3_nt: TGTGCCAGCAGCCGGACGGGGACGAGGACTGAAGCTTTCTTT
clone_size: few; d_call: NA; j_call: TRBJ2-1; v_call: TRBV2; cdr3_aa: CASRRGTSYNEQFF; cdr3_nt: TGTGCCAGCAGGCGGGGTACCTCCTACAATGAGCAGTTCTTC
clone_size: many; d_call: TRBD1; j_call: TRBJ2-1; v_call: TRBV7-6; cdr3_aa: CASSLSGGREQFF; cdr3_nt: TGTGCCAGCAGCTTGTCAGGGGGCAGGGAGCAGTTCTTC
clone_size: many; d_call: NA; j_call: TRBJ1-5; v_call: TRBV5-6; cdr3_aa: CASSLTGTQPQHF; cdr3_nt: TGTGCCAGCAGCTTGACAGGGACGCAGCCCCAGCATTTT
clone_size: many; d_call: NA; j_call: TRBJ2-5; v_call: TRBV5-6; cdr3_aa: CASSYGTDQETQYF; cdr3_nt: TGTGCCAGCAGCTATGGGACGGACCAAGAGACCCAGTACTTC
clone_size: many; d_call: NA; j_call: TRBJ1-1; v_call: TRBV12-3/TRBV12-4; cdr3_aa: CASSLVPDTEAFF; cdr3_nt: TGTGCCAGCAGTTTGGTACCTGACACTGAAGCTTTCTTT
clone_size: many; d_call: NA; j_call: TRBJ1-1; v_call: TRBV5-1; cdr3_aa: CASSLEEGGNTEAFF; cdr3_nt: TGCGCCAGCAGCTTGGAGGAGGGGGGGAACACTGAAGCTTTCTTT
clone_size: few; d_call: NA; j_call: TRBJ1-1; v_call: TRBV20-1; cdr3_aa: CSASVGLNTEAFF; cdr3_nt: TGCAGTGCTAGCGTAGGTTTGAACACTGAAGCTTTCTTT
clone_size: many; d_call: TRBD1; j_call: TRBJ1-1; v_call: TRBV5-1; cdr3_aa: CASSFDRGQKTEAFF; cdr3_nt: TGCGCCAGCAGCTTCGACAGGGGGCAGAAGACTGAAGCTTTCTTT
clone_size: many; d_call: TRBD1; j_call: TRBJ2-1; v_call: TRBV5-5; cdr3_aa: CASASGDRPYNEQFF; cdr3_nt: TGTGCCAGCGCTTCGGGGGACAGGCCCTACAATGAGCAGTTCTTC
clone_size: many; d_call: TRBD2; j_call: TRBJ2-3; v_call: TRBV5-6; cdr3_aa: CASSRGAGAYTDTQYF; cdr3_nt: TGTGCCAGCAGCAGGGGAGCGGGGGCCTACACAGATACGCAGTATTTT
clone_size: many; d_call: TRBD1; j_call: TRBJ1-1; v_call: TRBV20-1; cdr3_aa: CSASPGTGDTEAFF; cdr3_nt: TGCAGTGCTAGTCCCGGGACAGGGGACACTGAAGCTTTCTTT
clone_size: many; d_call: TRBD1; j_call: TRBJ2-1; v_call: TRBV5-1; cdr3_aa: CASSLEGTGSDEQFF; cdr3_nt: TGCGCCAGCAGCTTGGAGGGGACAGGGTCCGATGAGCAGTTCTTC
clone_size: many; d_call: NA; j_call: TRBJ2-1; v_call: TRBV6-6; cdr3_aa: CASWSPGRPKGEQFF; cdr3_nt: TGTGCCAGCTGGTCGCCGGGACGCCCAAAAGGCGAGCAGTTCTTC
clone_size: many; d_call: NA; j_call: TRBJ1-3; v_call: TRBV11-3; cdr3_aa: CASSTGVGNTIYF; cdr3_nt: TGTGCCAGCAGTACGGGTGTTGGAAACACCATATATTTT
clone_size: NA; d_call: NA; j_call: TRBJ1-5; v_call: TRBV12-5; cdr3_aa: CASGLVLGRLNQPQHF; cdr3_nt: TGTGCTAGTGGTTTGGTACTGGGACGGCTCAATCAGCCCCAGCATTTT
clone_size: many; d_call: TRBD1; j_call: TRBJ1-1; v_call: TRBV20-1; cdr3_aa: CSARDMGTGLRDEAFF; cdr3_nt: TGCAGTGCTAGAGATATGGGGACAGGGTTGAGGGATGAAGCTTTCTTT